This is a list of T cell receptor beta chains from one sample in a study of blood T cell repertoires in COVID-19. Sequenced by immunoSEQ multiplex PCR; TCRdb stores in-frame clones only, minus some. Seen here are about 76,000 clones, approximately 85% observed once, and the top ten hold approximately 9.9%. Sequences were obtained from peripheral blood. Receptors were obtained from a man between 60 and 70 years old with COVID-19, enrolled during active disease. Each CDR3 is given with its conserved first and last residue. Each record gives: V gene, J gene, clone size, D gene, CDR3 protein, CDR3 DNA. A D gene is named only where the DNA matches it firmly. The size of a clone is reported for some rows only, either as once, few or many, or as a class for expanded clones.

TRBV7-6	TRBJ1-4	-	-	CASSSAGGEKLFF	TGTGCCAGCAGCTCAGCCGGGGGGGAAAAACTGTTTTTT
TRBV2	TRBJ1-5	-	TRBD1	CASSAGTDSQPQHF	TGTGCCAGCAGCGCCGGGACAGATAGTCAGCCCCAGCATTTT
TRBV25-1	TRBJ2-7	-	TRBD1	CASGGQPLYEQYF	TGTGCCAGCGGGGGACAGCCCCTCTACGAGCAGTACTTC
TRBV6-2/TRBV6-3	TRBJ1-1	-	-	CASSSAGNTEAFF	TGTGCCAGCAGTTCCGCCGGGAACACTGAAGCTTTCTTT
TRBV10-1	TRBJ1-6	-	TRBD1	CASSAQGYNSPLHF	TGCGCCAGCAGTGCACAGGGGTATAATTCACCCCTCCACTTT
TRBV19	TRBJ1-2	few	-	CASSILRGAYGYGYTF	TGTGCCAGTAGTATATTAAGGGGCGCATATGGCTATGGCTACACCTTC
TRBV7-9	TRBJ2-2	-	-	CASSLARTGELFF	TGTGCCAGCAGCTTAGCCAGGACCGGGGAGCTGTTTTTT
TRBV2	TRBJ2-6	once	-	CASSERSGANVLTF	TGTGCCAGCAGTGAACGGTCTGGGGCCAACGTCCTGACTTTC
TRBV9	TRBJ2-1	-	-	CASSVGSSAYNEQFF	TGTGCCAGCAGCGTCGGGAGCTCTGCCTACAATGAGCAGTTCTTC
TRBV28	TRBJ1-1	-	-	CASSVGGLLGNLRTEAFF	TGTGCCAGCAGTGTGGGAGGTCTCTTAGGAAATTTACGCACTGAAGCTTTCTTT
TRBV7-9	TRBJ2-5	-	TRBD1	CASSSRDRRETQYF	TGTGCCAGCAGTTCCCGGGACAGGAGAGAGACCCAGTACTTC
TRBV28	TRBJ1-4	-	-	CASSRTTTWEKLFF	TGTGCCAGCAGTCGAACCACTACATGGGAAAAACTGTTTTTT
TRBV7-2	TRBJ2-7	-	-	CASSLGVAGNEQYF	TGTGCCAGCAGCTTAGGGGTGGCAGGGAACGAGCAGTACTTC
TRBV9	TRBJ2-7	-	TRBD1	CASSGRTGAAYEQYF	TGTGCCAGCAGCGGACGGACAGGGGCGGCGTACGAGCAGTACTTC
TRBV20-1	TRBJ2-7	-	-	CSASRGADREQYF	TGCAGTGCCAGTCGGGGGGCAGACCGCGAGCAGTACTTC
TRBV5-1	TRBJ2-2	-	-	CASSPTGATGELFF	TGCGCCAGCAGCCCCACAGGCGCCACCGGGGAGCTGTTTTTT
TRBV5-1	TRBJ1-2	-	-	CASSSGANYGYTF	TGCGCCAGCAGCTCCGGAGCTAACTATGGCTACACCTTC
TRBV6-5	TRBJ1-4	-	-	CASSFRVRDEKLFF	TGTGCCAGCAGTTTCAGGGTACGGGATGAAAAACTGTTTTTT
TRBV19	TRBJ1-4	-	-	CASSIQGRTNEKLFF	TGTGCCAGTAGTATACAGGGGCGAACTAATGAAAAACTGTTTTTT
TRBV29-1	TRBJ2-7	-	TRBD2	CSVEEGGGPYEQYF	TGCAGCGTTGAAGAGGGCGGGGGGCCCTACGAGCAGTACTTC